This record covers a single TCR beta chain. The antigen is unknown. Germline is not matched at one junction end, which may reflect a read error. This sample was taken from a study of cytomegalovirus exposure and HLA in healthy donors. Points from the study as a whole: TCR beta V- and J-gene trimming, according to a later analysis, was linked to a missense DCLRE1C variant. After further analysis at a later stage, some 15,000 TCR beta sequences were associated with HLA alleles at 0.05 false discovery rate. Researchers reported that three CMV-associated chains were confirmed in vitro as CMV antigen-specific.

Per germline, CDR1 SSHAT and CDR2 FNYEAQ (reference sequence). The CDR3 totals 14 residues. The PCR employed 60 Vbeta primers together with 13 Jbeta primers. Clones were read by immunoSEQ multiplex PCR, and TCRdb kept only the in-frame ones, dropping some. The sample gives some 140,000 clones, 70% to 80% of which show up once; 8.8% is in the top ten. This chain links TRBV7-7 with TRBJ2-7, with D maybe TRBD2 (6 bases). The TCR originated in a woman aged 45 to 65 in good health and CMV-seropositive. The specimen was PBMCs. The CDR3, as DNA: TGTGCTAGCAGCCCGACTAGTAGGGCCTACGAGCAGTACTTC. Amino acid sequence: CASSPTSRAYEQYF.